This T cell receptor (beta chain) was captured in a study of cytomegalovirus exposure and HLA in healthy donors (dated by TCRdb to about 2017). About the study as a whole: An earlier analysis of approximately 550 of the donors reported about 250 Gb of sequence data and 117 million unique TCR beta sequences from roughly 200 million T cells. An early release covering roughly 640 HLA-typed donors comprised 300 to 350 gigabases of sequencing data and about 90 million unique TCR sequences. The genetic ancestry cluster associated with self-reported Caucasian donors included 81% of the 350 to 500 genotyped donors. The study aimed to test whether signatures of past pathogen exposure could be identified by cataloging public T cell receptors. The study used immunosequencing to profile the T cell repertoires of approximately 630 subjects and linked those repertoires to cytomegalovirus serostatus. A separate validation cohort of roughly 130 different subjects was used in addition to the roughly 670-subject first cohort. To predict cytomegalovirus infection status, the study brought together high-throughput TCR immunosequencing, statistical association of individual TCRs with disease status, and machine learning. A later analysis re-analyzed previously published TCR beta repertoires from roughly 600 donors and added high-resolution HLA genotyping to study TCR occurrence patterns. The later analysis used no new phenotypic data to find candidate immune exposures, relying instead on TCR beta sequences and their occurrence across donors. In an earlier analysis of over 550 of the donors, high-throughput TCR beta sequencing was used to judge whether each TCR beta V gene segment behaved as functional or pseudogenic. Donor age, sex, ethnicity and CMV serostatus were compiled alongside the repertoire data. In a later genetic analysis, genome-wide SNP genotypes for about three fifths of the roughly 670 donors were used, and that subset was treated as a discovery cohort. Every discovery cohort repertoire had been produced on one sequencing platform. HLA typing included class I and class II loci at four-digit resolution. Typing coverage varied by locus: roughly 629-640 donors for A, B, C, DRB1 and DQB1; 500 to 550 for DQA1; about 570 for DPA1; fewer than 480 for DPB1. Roughly 5 DR-DQ haplotypes were treated as single units for association and clustering because of strong linkage in the cohort. On average, 235,054 unique TCR beta nucleotide sequences were sequenced per donor among a few hundred genotyped donors of the cohort, with roughly 20% of those sequences being non-productive.

The cohort comprised some 700 healthy bone marrow donors. All cohort members were sampled while nominally healthy, although unrecorded immune exposures were likely present. The donor was CMV seronegative and was included in the group of over 300 seronegative cohort members. Each donor provided a peripheral blood sample, and peripheral blood mononuclear cells were used for TCR beta sequencing. The Qiagen DNeasy Blood Extraction Kit was used to extract genomic DNA from the blood cell samples. Receptors were amplified or captured by the immunoSEQ multiplex PCR assay. For the multiplex PCR, a mixture combining 60 forward primers for TCR Vbeta segments and 13 reverse primers for TCR Jbeta segments was used. The CDR3 region of rearranged TCR beta genes was amplified from genomic DNA with a multiplex PCR assay. The Illumina HiSeq System was used to sequence the amplified TCR beta libraries as 87-base-pair reads. Per the original workflow: Across the 500 to 850 repertoires, a later analysis counted around 80 million unique TCR beta chains, 8.5 million to 12 million of which were shared by at least two donors. Raw reads were error-corrected and collapsed into unique sequences with a nearest-neighbor algorithm that merged closely related sequences to remove PCR and sequencing errors. CDR3 sequences were aligned to IMGT reference sequences to assign V, D and J gene segments. Each retained sequence needed at least a six-nucleotide match to both a V gene segment and a J gene segment. Rearrangements were called productive when the CDR3 lacked stop codons and stayed in frame with V and J; all others were non-productive. Following IMGT convention, CDR3 was defined as the stretch from the second conserved V-encoded cysteine up to the conserved J-encoded phenylalanine. Sequences without an unambiguous match to a single V gene segment were excluded from the earlier analysis of 500 to 700 of the donors. An earlier analysis of 587 of the donors called V segments functional above 56.7% productive rearrangements and segregating when the between-donor standard deviation exceeded 5%. A statistical classification framework was built to diagnose cytomegalovirus status from the catalog of TCR beta chain sequences. A later analysis assigned V and J genes by comparing TCR nucleotide sequences with IMGT/GENE-DB human TR gene sequences. In a later analysis, CDR3 sequences and most-parsimonious VDJ recombination scenarios were assigned using the TCRdist pipeline. A later analysis defined each TCR beta chain by its CDR3 amino acid sequence plus V-gene family, and excluded reads lacking a unique V-gene family. In a later analysis, approximately 640 highly shared, low-generation-probability nucleotide sequences were removed to address suspected cross-contamination and a sequencing artifact. In a later analysis, a clonal expansion index was calculated for each public chain from normalized within-repertoire ranks of inferred template counts. A later analysis computed generation probabilities with a VDJ recombination model fitted to out-of-frame rearrangements, and checked the results against IGoR. In a later analysis, hypergeometric tests were used to score TCR-TCR, TCR-HLA and TCR-CMV co-occurrence, with a repertoire-size bias correction applied to TCR pairs. False discovery rates were estimated in a later analysis by permuting HLA or CMV assignments 20 times. In a later analysis, co-occurring TCRs were grouped using DBSCAN, and TCRdist sequence similarity was added for clustering within HLA-allele-positive subsets. Repertoires with fewer than 30,000 or more than 120,000 public chains, plus five repertoires with anomalous nucleotide sharing, were excluded from co-occurrence clustering. TCRdb provides this immuneACCESS table in a form limited to in-frame rearrangements. Some clones are lacking; in checked studies, under half of them reflect an unresolved V gene, and why the rest are absent is not known. That table supplies the V and J calls and clone size; D and trimming were determined from the DNA. In this sample the table shows 75,000 to 95,000 clones, 85% to 90% of which occur a single time. The top ten clones comprise approximately 2.2% of the sample.

Worth noting for this clone: The antigen this receptor binds is unknown. No clone much larger than this one lies a single base away; base qualities are absent.

General conclusions and limits of the study: A later analysis found that TCR association rates varied across HLA loci, with DRB1 alleles showing the most associated TCRs and HLA-C alleles the fewest. The authors suggested that the approach could potentially be generalized to other disease states and immunological phenotypes. Assigning TCR associations to individual alleles was difficult when HLA alleles, especially DR and DQ, strongly co-occurred. Three of the identified cytomegalovirus-associated TCR beta chains were confirmed in vitro to be specific for cytomegalovirus antigens. Linkage disequilibrium might explain the correlated functional status among segregating V segments, but an unknown experimental factor could not be excluded. A later analysis found that HLA-associated TCR beta chains were more clonally expanded and had lower generation probabilities than equally common non-associated chains. Across donors, most TCR sequences were observed very rarely, whereas some public TCRs were present in many individuals. Immune exposure information for the cohort was limited to CMV serostatus. Several of the top co-occurrence clusters appeared to be linked to parvovirus B19, influenza, CMV and Epstein-Barr virus, according to a later analysis. A further reported finding was that TCR beta sequences accurately predicted the HLA-A and HLA-B alleles for most subjects in the first cohort. Because HLA typing was missing for some donors at each locus, association tests included only the typed subset. Because counts were too low, 15 to 20 rarely observed V segments, including chromosome 9 orphons, were excluded from the earlier analysis of around 590 of the donors. The cohort was sequenced for TCR beta chains only, and without alpha or paired-chain data the features that could be detected were limited. An association between a missense DCLRE1C variant and V-gene and J-gene trimming of TCR beta chains was found in a later genetic analysis and replicated in an independent cohort. The sequencing pipeline was judged likely to have produced a cluster of highly shared sequence variants as a technical artifact. In the study, around 150 TCR beta chains were listed as associated with cytomegalovirus. Sequencing depth was assumed to be roughly uniform across donors in the presence/absence analyses, though that assumption may not hold. Broadly in line with IMGT annotations, most TCR beta V segments showed up in productive rearrangements about 87% or about 30% of the time in an earlier analysis of 450 to 750 of the donors. According to a later genetic analysis, donors in an Asian-associated ancestry cluster had fewer N-insertions in productive TCRs than the approximately 710-donor mean. Cytomegalovirus status was reported to be diagnosed by the classifier with high specificity and sensitivity in both the original and validation cohorts. According to a later analysis, most CMV-associated TCR beta chains appeared to be HLA-restricted, and the HLA associations seemed to be driven largely by CMV exposure. Some IMGT-functional V segments, including TRBV6-2 and TRBV6-3, could not be distinguished by the 87-base-pair reads and were therefore excluded. In a later analysis, some 17,000 TCR beta sequences were associated with specific HLA alleles at a false discovery rate of 0.05.

V loses 4 bases of germline sequence and J loses 5 bases, and the interval between the two ends is 11 bases. CDR3 length: 14 amino acids, cysteine to phenylalanine. CDR3 DNA is the only sequence kept; it has 42 bases, read in frame from the first base. From the germline V gene, CDR1 is SGHTA and CDR2 is FQGTGA. In this chain, TRBV7-3 is recombined with TRBJ2-2, with TRBD1 as a weak D call on 5 bases. The sequence came from a man aged 18 to 29 in good health and CMV-seronegative. Sequencing was performed on PBMCs. The CDR3 amino acid sequence is: CASSSSGQTGELFF. The nucleotide sequence reads TGTGCCAGCAGCTCGTCCGGACAAACCGGGGAGCTGTTTTTT.